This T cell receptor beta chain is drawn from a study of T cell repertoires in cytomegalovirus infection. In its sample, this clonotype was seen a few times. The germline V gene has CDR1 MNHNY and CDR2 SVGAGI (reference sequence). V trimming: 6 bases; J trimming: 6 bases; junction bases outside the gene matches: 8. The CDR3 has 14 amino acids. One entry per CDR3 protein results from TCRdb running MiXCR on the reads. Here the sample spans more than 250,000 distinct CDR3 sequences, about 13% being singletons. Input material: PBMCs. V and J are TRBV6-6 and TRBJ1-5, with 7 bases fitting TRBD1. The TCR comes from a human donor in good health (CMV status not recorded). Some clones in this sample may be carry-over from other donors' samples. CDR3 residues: CASRIQGTAQPQHF. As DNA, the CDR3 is TGTGCCAGCAGAATACAGGGGACGGCTCAGCCCCAGCATTTT.